This T cell receptor beta chain stems from a study of cytomegalovirus exposure and HLA in healthy donors. PCR used 60 Vbeta primers and 13 Jbeta primers. TCRdb's copy holds only in-frame clones and misses some; the assay was immunoSEQ multiplex PCR. The repertoire holds 130,000 or so clones, around 85% seen once, with about 6.7% in the top ten. Concerning this clone itself: No antigen is known for it.

V lost 3 bases to trimming and J lost 4 bases, with 16 bases between them. The germline CDR1 and CDR2 sequences are LNHDA and SQIVND (reference sequence). The CDR3 is 15 residues long. General observations from the study: Reportedly, TCR beta sequences accurately predicted HLA-A and HLA-B alleles in most subjects. Trimming of TCR beta V- and J-genes showed a link, identified in a later analysis, to a missense DCLRE1C variant. Analyses of presence and absence presupposed an approximately uniform sequencing depth across donors. The study flagged some 170 TCR beta chains as cytomegalovirus-associated.

The TCR sequence derives from a woman in her 30s in good health and CMV-seropositive. The sequencing sample was made of PBMCs. The V call is TRBV19, the J call TRBJ2-7; D is possibly TRBD1 (5 bases). CDR3 loop: CASSMAGQGYYEQYF. DNA for the CDR3: TGTGCCAGTAGTATGGCTGGACAAGGCTATTACGAGCAGTACTTC.